Presented here are 18 T cell receptor beta chains from one specimen sequenced in a study of blood T cell repertoires in COVID-19. Some clones are missing from TCRdb's copy, which holds only in-frame ones; the method was immunoSEQ multiplex PCR. The data hold about 260,000 clones, with around 87% observed a single time. The specimen was peripheral blood. The receptors stem from a woman in her 50s with acute or convalescent COVID-19.

V gene TRBV5-6 combines with J gene TRBJ1-4; D is perhaps TRBD1 (5 bases). Germline lookup yields CDR1 SGHDT and CDR2 YYEEEE. Between the trimmed V and J ends, which lost 0 bases and 6 bases, there was a span of 15 bases. CDR3 size: 16 residues. CDR3 nucleotide sequence: TGTGCCAGCAGCTTGGCTGGACAAAACAGCGATGAAAAACTGTTTTTT. Its protein is CASSLAGQNSDEKLFF.

V gene TRBV7-2 combines with J gene TRBJ2-7; 7 nucleotides agree with TRBD1. The CDR3 extends over 14 amino acids. The ends lost 5 bases at V and 3 bases at J; junction bases unmatched: 7. Germline lookup yields CDR1 SGHTA and CDR2 FQGNSA. The CDR3 DNA reads TGTGCCAGCAGCCCGCAGGGGGTTTACTACGAGCAGTACTTC. Its translation is CASSPQGVYYEQYF. Filled out from reference TRBV7-2 and TRBJ2-7, the complete variable domain reads GAGVSQSPSNKVTEKGKDVELRCDPISGHTALYWYRQSLGQGLEFLIYFQGNSAPDKSGLPSDRFSAERTGGSVSTLTIQRTQQEDSAVYLCASSPQGVYYEQYFGPGTRLTVT.

The chain recombines TRBV2 with TRBJ2-1; 7 nucleotides line up with TRBD2. V shed 6 bases and J 0 bases; nucleotides not matched to a gene: 5. Germline V CDR1 and CDR2: SNHLY, FYNNEI. The CDR3 totals 15 residues. The CDR3 spells CASRKTSSSYNEQFF. For the CDR3, the DNA is TGTGCCAGCAGGAAGACTAGCAGCTCCTACAATGAGCAGTTCTTC. Full variable domain (missing parts from reference TRBV2 and TRBJ2-1): EPEVTQTPSHQVTQMGQEVILRCVPISNHLYFYWYRQILGQKVEFLVSFYNNEISEKSEIFDDQFSVERPDGSNFTLKIRSTKLEDSAMYFCASRKTSSSYNEQFFGPGTRLTVL.

The chain recombines TRBV12-5 with TRBJ1-1; the match to TRBD1 covers 9 bases. The junction had 6 bases not matched to a gene; V was cut back by 6 bases and J by 13 bases. There are 11 residues in the CDR3. Germline lookup yields CDR1 LGHNT and CDR2 FRNRAP. The CDR3, as DNA: TGTGCTAGTGGCCCGACAGGGGGTGTTTTCTTT. As protein: CASGPTGGVFF.

The V and J genes are TRBV28 and TRBJ2-2; 12 nucleotides match TRBD1. Germline V CDR1 and CDR2: MDHEN, SYDVKM. The length of the CDR3 is 18 residues. With 7 bases clipped from V and 7 bases from J, the junction kept 16 bases outside the gene matches. The chain's CDR3 is CASTSLTGQGATGGELFF. The DNA for the CDR3 is TGTGCCAGCACCTCACTTACGGGACAGGGGGCAACAGGCGGGGAGCTGTTTTTT.

Only a few counts were recorded for this clone. This chain connects TRBV11-2 to TRBJ2-1, with no clear D. The CDR3 is made up of 13 amino acids. Per germline, CDR1 SGHAT and CDR2 FQNNGV. V lost 0 bases and J 3 bases, leaving 3 bases between the germline ends. The CDR3 region has the DNA TGTGCCAGCAGCTTAGATTACTACAATGAGCAGTTCTTC. The encoded protein is CASSLDYYNEQFF.

This clone was seen once. The chain joins TRBV6-6 to TRBJ1-3, with no clear D. Trimming removed 2 bases from V and 4 bases from J, with 12 bases in between. The CDR3 extends over 15 amino acids. CDR1 is MNHNY, CDR2 SVGAGI, per germline (reference sequence). The CDR3 is CASSYTGIRGNTIYF. As DNA, the CDR3 is TGTGCCAGCAGTTACACGGGAATAAGGGGAAACACCATATATTTT.

The chain joins TRBV5-1 to TRBJ1-6; 8 positions match TRBD1. V gave up 0 bases and J gave up 10 bases; unmatched junction bases: 6. The germline gives CDR1 SGHRS, CDR2 YFSETQ. The length of the CDR3 is 15 residues. In nucleotides, the CDR3 is TGCGCCAGCAGCTTGGAGGGACAGGAAAGGTCACCCCTCCACTTT. This sequence encodes CASSLEGQERSPLHF.

The chain has TRBV9 and TRBJ2-3; TRBD1 might be the D (6 bases). The CDR3 length is 17 residues. Germline CDR1 reads SGDLS; CDR2 reads YYNGEE. Trimming shortened V by 0 bases and J by 2 bases, and 16 bases separated the two germline ends. The CDR3 DNA follows: TGTGCCAGCAGCGTAGGACCCAACAGGGAACTCACAGATACGCAGTATTTT. It codes for CASSVGPNRELTDTQYF.

This rearrangement joins TRBV27 to TRBJ2-1; D is undetermined. CDR3 size: 13 residues. CDR1 and CDR2 from the germline V gene are MNHEY and SMNVEV (reference sequence). V shed 2 bases and J shed 4 bases, with 6 bases lying between them. This CDR3 is CASSLLDYNEQFF. DNA for the CDR3: TGTGCCAGCAGTTTACTAGATTACAATGAGCAGTTCTTC.

The V gene is TRBV27, the J gene TRBJ2-7, with 8 bases lining up with TRBD2. The germline gives CDR1 MNHEY, CDR2 SMNVEV (reference sequence). There are 15 residues in the CDR3. V was pared by 5 bases and J by 1 base, with 7 bases of the junction left unmatched. Written as DNA, the CDR3 is TGTGCCAGCAGTCCGCAGCGGGGGTCTTCCTACGAGCAGTACTTC. This codes for CASSPQRGSSYEQYF.

This clone is a singleton in its sample. This chain connects TRBV7-2 to TRBJ2-1; tentative D call: TRBD1 (5 bases). The CDR3 contains 18 residues. Trimming took 1 base from V and 0 from J, leaving 16 bases between them. Germline V gene sequence: CDR1 SGHTA, CDR2 FQGNSA. The CDR3 coding sequence is TGTGCCAGCAGCTTAGATAGGGGCCGGACGAGCTCCTACAATGAGCAGTTCTTC. It translates to CASSLDRGRTSSYNEQFF.

The V call is TRBV19, the J call TRBJ2-7; D may be TRBD1 (5 bases). This CDR3 is 14 amino acids long. The germline V and J ends were trimmed by 6 bases and 1 base, with 13 bases remaining between them. Germline V lookup: CDR1 LNHDA, CDR2 SQIVND (reference sequence). Here the CDR3 reads CASSLGQGSYEQYF. The CDR3 coding sequence is TGTGCCAGTAGCCTCGGGCAGGGTTCCTACGAGCAGTACTTC.

This chain uses TRBV5-5 with TRBJ2-2; D possibly corresponds to TRBD1 (6 bases). CDR3 length: 15 amino acids. Germline CDR1 and CDR2: SGHKS and YYEKEE (reference sequence). With 4 bases removed from V and 0 bases from J, the gap between germline ends came to 10 bases. In DNA, the CDR3 is TGTGCCAGCAGCATTACAGGGACGAACACCGGGGAGCTGTTTTTT. This gives the protein CASSITGTNTGELFF. Based on the CDR3 plus reference TRBV5-5 and TRBJ2-2, the full variable domain is DAGVTQSPTHLIKTRGQQVTLRCSPISGHKSVSWYQQVLGQGPQFIFQYYEKEERGRGNFPDRFSARQFPNYSSELNVNALLLGDSALYLCASSITGTNTGELFFGEGSRLTVL.

V is TRBV27 and J is TRBJ2-2; the match to TRBD2 covers 8 bases. J gave up 6 bases and V 8 bases, and 14 bases lay outside the gene matches. There are 16 residues in the CDR3. Germline CDR1 MNHEY, CDR2 SMNVEV (reference sequence). The CDR3 loop reads CASPLEGLGVPGELFF. In DNA form, the CDR3 reads TGTGCCAGCCCTCTTGAGGGACTAGGGGTCCCCGGGGAGCTGTTTTTT.

This chain uses TRBV7-2 with TRBJ2-5; tentatively, D is TRBD2 (5 bases). The CDR3 runs 14 residues. The V end was cut by 5 bases, the J end by 1 base, with 11 bases between. CDR1 and CDR2 (germline): SGHTA, FQGNSA. As DNA, the CDR3 is TGTGCCAGCAGCGGACCCGGGATCCAAGAGACCCAGTACTTC. Translated, it gives CASSGPGIQETQYF.

The chain carries TRBV27 and TRBJ1-1, with TRBD1 matching 8 bases. J gave up 0 bases and V 10 bases, and 4 bases lay outside the gene matches. The CDR3 is 13 amino acids. Germline V gene data show CDR1 as MNHEY and CDR2 as SMNVEV (reference sequence). CDR3 bases: TGTGCCACCCGGACAGGGATGAACACTGAAGCTTTCTTT. Translating gives CATRTGMNTEAFF.

The rearrangement links TRBV7-9 to TRBJ1-2; D perhaps matches TRBD1 (5 bases). The germline V gene encodes CDR1 SEHNR and CDR2 FQNEAQ (reference sequence). The V end was cut by 5 bases, the J end by 6 bases, with 13 bases between. CDR3 length: 13 residues. The CDR3 loop reads CASSILTGDGYTF. The CDR3 bases are TGTGCCAGCAGCATTCTAACGGGGGATGGCTACACCTTC.